These 27 T cell receptor beta chains originate from one sample sequenced in a study of T cell responses to AZD1222 COVID-19 vaccine. The table came from immunoSEQ multiplex PCR; TCRdb's copy has only in-frame clones and leaves some out. The sample contains approximately 80,000 clones, 85% to 90% of which appear only once. The specimen was peripheral blood, collected on day 0 of AZD1222 vaccination. Source of these receptors: an adult in good health.

This chain connects TRBV2 to TRBJ1-1; TRBD1 is a possible D gene (6 bases). There are 14 residues in the CDR3. V lost 6 bases to trimming and J lost 2 bases, with 13 bases between them. Germline V CDR1 and CDR2: SNHLY, FYNNEI. This chain's CDR3 is CASRLSDSNTEAFF. The CDR3 DNA follows: TGTGCCAGCAGGCTTTCGGACAGTAACACTGAAGCTTTCTTT.

This chain joins TRBV3-1 (or the pseudogene TRBV3-2) and TRBJ2-7; 8 bases line up with TRBD1. The J segment lost 3 bases and the V segment lost 3 bases, leaving 4 bases of the junction unmatched. Per germline, CDR1 LGHDT and CDR2 YNNKEL (reference sequence). The CDR3 sequence is 14 residues long. CDR3 DNA sequence: TGTGCCAGCAGCCACGGGACAGGCCTCTACGAGCAGTACTTC. As protein: CASSHGTGLYEQYF.

The chain recombines TRBV4-2 with TRBJ2-2; 7 bases are a match to TRBD2. J was trimmed by 8 bases and V by 2 bases; bases with no gene match: 8. This CDR3 is built from 15 residues. Germline CDR1 LGHNA, CDR2 YNFKEQ. The CDR3 protein is CASSQKRGDPGELFF. The CDR3 nucleotides read TGTGCCAGCAGCCAAAAGCGGGGCGACCCTGGGGAGCTGTTTTTT.

J is TRBJ1-2 and V is TRBV6-5, with 9 positions matching TRBD1. The CDR3 spans 15 residues. CDR1 and CDR2 from the germline V gene are MNHEY and SVGAGI. V was pared by 6 bases and J by 2 bases, with 7 bases of the junction left unmatched. The CDR3 region has the DNA TGTGCCAGCAGACACCTAACAGGGGGCAACTATGGCTACACCTTC. Its protein is CASRHLTGGNYGYTF.

V and J are TRBV6-4 and TRBJ1-1; 7 bases agree with TRBD1. Germline lookup yields CDR1 MRHNA and CDR2 SNTAGT. CDR3 length: 15 residues. V was pared by 3 bases and J by 6 bases, with 10 bases of the junction left unmatched. CDR3 region: CASSEDRDSSAEAFF. The CDR3 coding sequence is TGTGCCAGCAGTGAAGACCGGGACAGCAGTGCTGAAGCTTTCTTT.

V and J are TRBV7-9 and TRBJ1-2, with D perhaps matching TRBD1 (6 bases). CDR3 length: 13 residues. Per germline, CDR1 SEHNR and CDR2 FQNEAQ (reference sequence). Trimming took 5 bases from V and 7 from J, leaving 14 bases between them. DNA of the CDR3: TGTGCCAGCAGCCAAGCTGGCAGGGGTGGCTACACCTTC. Translation: CASSQAGRGGYTF.

In this sample, this clone turned up once. The chain uses TRBV7-3 and TRBJ2-2, with D unclear. The CDR3 is made up of 16 amino acids. Germline V gene data show CDR1 as SGHTA and CDR2 as FQGTGA. V lost 2 bases and J lost 1, with 11 bases in between. The CDR3 sequence is CASSLFSGLNTGELFF. CDR3 sequence (DNA): TGTGCCAGCAGCTTATTTTCCGGGTTGAACACCGGGGAGCTGTTTTTT.

The chain has TRBV30 and TRBJ1-2; D is undetermined. The V end lost 5 bases, the J end lost 5 bases, and 18 bases lay between the germline ends. Germline values: CDR1 GTSNPN, CDR2 SVGIG (reference sequence). This CDR3 has 14 residues. This CDR3 is CAWDLHRKSYGYTF. The CDR3 nucleotides are TGTGCCTGGGATCTCCACAGAAAAAGTTATGGCTACACCTTC.

The chain has TRBV6-2 or TRBV6-3 and TRBJ1-5; tentative D call: TRBD1 (6 bases). V lost 6 bases and J lost 6, with 12 bases in between. CDR1 and CDR2 (germline): MNHEY, SVGEGT. The CDR3 contains 13 residues. DNA for the CDR3: TGTGCCAGCAGCAACAGGGTGAGTCAGCCCCAGCATTTT. As protein: CASSNRVSQPQHF.

The chain employs TRBV3-1 (or the pseudogene TRBV3-2) and TRBJ1-2; D is undetermined. The V gene's germline CDR1 is LGHDT and CDR2 YNNKEL (reference sequence). The CDR3 runs to 13 residues. The V end was cut by 6 bases, the J end by 5 bases, with 13 bases between. The CDR3 loop reads CASSHREIYGYTF. DNA of the CDR3: TGTGCCAGCAGTCACCGGGAAATTTATGGCTACACCTTC.

J is TRBJ1-1 and V is TRBV2; D is ambiguous. Trimming removed 4 bases from V and 1 base from J, with 10 bases in between. This CDR3 region has 14 residues. Germline assignment: CDR1 SNHLY and CDR2 FYNNEI. This CDR3 reads CASSVPRENTEAFF. CDR3 nucleotides: TGTGCCAGCAGTGTCCCCAGAGAGAACACTGAAGCTTTCTTT.

The chain uses TRBV4-3 and TRBJ1-1; 9 bases are a match to TRBD1. The V gene's germline CDR1 is LGHNA and CDR2 YSLEER. The CDR3 has 15 amino acids. V gave up 3 bases and J gave up 4 bases; unmatched junction bases: 6. CDR3 DNA: TGCGCCAGCAGCCAGTGGGACAGGGCAACCACTGAAGCTTTCTTT. It is translated as CASSQWDRATTEAFF.

The V call is TRBV12-3 or TRBV12-4, the J call TRBJ2-7; unclear D gene. The CDR3 consists of 11 residues. Trimming took 6 bases from V and 6 from J, leaving 9 bases between them. CDR3 sequence reads: CASRGSTEQYF. In nucleotides, the CDR3 is TGTGCCAGCAGGGGATCAACCGAGCAGTACTTC.

The chain joins TRBV4-2 to TRBJ1-2; no clear D gene. Germline V lookup: CDR1 LGHNA, CDR2 YNFKEQ. The V end lost 5 bases, the J end lost 4 bases, and 8 bases lay between the germline ends. This CDR3 region has 12 residues. Here the CDR3 reads CASSDGSYGYTF. DNA for the CDR3: TGTGCCAGCAGCGACGGGAGCTATGGCTACACCTTC.

The chain uses TRBV5-1 and TRBJ2-1, with D hard to call. CDR1 and CDR2 from the germline V gene are SGHRS and YFSETQ. This CDR3 is 12 amino acids long. Trimming shortened V by 4 bases and J by 6 bases, and 8 bases separated the two germline ends. This chain's CDR3 is CASSPVSNEQFF. In DNA, the CDR3 is TGCGCCAGCAGCCCAGTCAGCAATGAGCAGTTCTTC.

The chain employs TRBV9 and TRBJ2-7; D ambiguous. This CDR3 is built from 15 residues. Trimming stripped 4 bases from V and 1 base from J, with 15 bases between. CDR1 and CDR2 (germline): SGDLS, YYNGEE. This chain's CDR3 is CASSPQPGVSYEQYF. CDR3 nucleotides: TGTGCCAGCAGCCCCCAACCCGGAGTGTCCTACGAGCAGTACTTC.

The V gene is TRBV11-2, the J gene TRBJ2-7; D gene uncertain. The germline CDR1 and CDR2 sequences are SGHAT and FQNNGV. Trimming stripped 1 base from V and 1 base from J, with 2 bases between. CDR3 length equals 12 residues. Here the CDR3 DNA reads TGTGCCAGCAGCTTAGTTTCCTACGAGCAGTACTTC. Its protein product is CASSLVSYEQYF.

The chain carries TRBV19 and TRBJ1-1; D is possibly TRBD1 (5 bases). The CDR3 contains 14 residues. V gave up 3 bases and J gave up 1 base, with 9 bases separating them. The germline V gene has CDR1 LNHDA and CDR2 SQIVND (reference sequence). The CDR3 region has the DNA TGTGCCAGTAGTATGTTCGGGGGGAACACTGAAGCTTTCTTT. It yields the protein CASSMFGGNTEAFF.

Only a few counts were recorded for this clone. This chain joins TRBV4-1 and TRBJ2-5; tentative D call: TRBD2 (5 bases). The germline gives CDR1 MGHRA, CDR2 YSYEKL. Deletions cut 1 base from V and 5 bases from J, with 11 bases between. This CDR3 is 14 amino acids long. CDR3 residues: CASSQVSSRETQYF. CDR3 nucleotides: TGCGCCAGCAGCCAAGTCTCTAGCCGGGAGACCCAGTACTTC.

The chain couples TRBV29-1 to TRBJ1-1; D unresolved. The CDR3 loop spans 10 amino acids. With 7 bases removed from V and 1 base from J, the gap between germline ends came to 4 bases. Per the germline V gene, CDR1 is SQVTM and CDR2 is ANQGSEA. CDR3 in DNA: TGCAGCGCCGAGAACACTGAAGCTTTCTTT. This codes for CSAENTEAFF.

V is TRBV27 and J is TRBJ2-5; 13 nucleotides agree with TRBD2. The trim removed 5 bases at V and 2 bases at J, leaving 11 bases unmatched. This CDR3 has 18 residues. Germline values: CDR1 MNHEY, CDR2 SMNVEV (reference sequence). CDR3 loop: CASSGSGLAGVLQETQYF. CDR3 sequence (DNA): TGTGCCAGCAGTGGGAGTGGACTAGCGGGGGTCCTGCAAGAGACCCAGTACTTC.

This chain joins TRBV10-2 and TRBJ1-1, with TRBD1 matching over 7 bases. Per germline, CDR1 WSHSY and CDR2 SAAADI. The CDR3 length is 12 residues. The V and J ends lost 7 bases and 3 bases, in that order; junction bases with no gene match: 2. The CDR3 DNA follows: TGCGCCAGCATTCAGGGGGACACTGAAGCTTTCTTT. As protein: CASIQGDTEAFF.

Notes on this clone: The same CDR3 can be traced to other DNA sequences in this sample. This rearrangement joins TRBV2 to TRBJ2-7, with 12 bases that match TRBD1. The CDR3 has 15 residues. Germline CDR1 reads SNHLY; CDR2 reads FYNNEI. Losses at the gene ends were 3 bases for V and 2 bases for J; bases not matched to a gene: 2. As DNA, the CDR3 is TGTGCCAGCAGTGAGGGACAGGGGGCAGCCTACGAGCAGTACTTC. Protein sequence: CASSEGQGAAYEQYF. Supplemented by reference TRBV2 and TRBJ2-7, the full variable domain reads EPEVTQTPSHQVTQMGQEVILRCVPISNHLYFYWYRQILGQKVEFLVSFYNNEISEKSEIFDDQFSVERPDGSNFTLKIRSTKLEDSAMYFCASSEGQGAAYEQYFGPGTRLTVT.

In DNA form, the CDR3 reads TGTGCCAGCAGTTACGTCGGGACTAGCACAGATACGCAGTATTTT. Translated, it gives CASSYVGTSTDTQYF. The chain joins TRBV6-2 or TRBV6-3 to TRBJ2-3; D possibly corresponds to TRBD2 (6 bases). Between the trimmed V and J ends, which lost 2 bases and 0 bases, there was a span of 9 bases. Germline values: CDR1 MNHEY, CDR2 SVGEGT. This CDR3 is 15 amino acids long.

This clone was found a few times. The genes are TRBV4-1 and TRBJ2-7; D assignment may be TRBD1 or TRBD2 (6 bases each). The germline gives CDR1 MGHRA, CDR2 YSYEKL. This CDR3 is 15 amino acids long. V lost 11 bases and J 3 bases, leaving 23 bases between the germline ends. CDR3 nucleotide sequence: TGCGCCTCGAAAAGAGGACCCGGGGGCAGCTACGAGCAGTACTTC. Protein: CASKRGPGGSYEQYF.

This sequence joins TRBV5-4 and TRBJ2-5; D remains unclear. CDR3 length: 13 amino acids. V shed 0 bases and J shed 2 bases, with 5 bases lying between them. Germline V lookup: CDR1 SGHNT, CDR2 YYREEE (reference sequence). The CDR3 coding sequence is TGTGCCAGCAGCTTGGGGTCTCAAGAGACCCAGTACTTC. Translated: CASSLGSQETQYF.

The chain is built from TRBV14 and TRBJ2-7; 8 bases agree with TRBD1. The CDR3 is 15 amino acids. The germline V gene has CDR1 SGHDN and CDR2 FVKESK. CDR3 in amino acids: CAVLCPTGQAYEQYF. CDR3 DNA sequence: TGTGCGGTCCTCTGTCCAACGGGACAGGCCTACGAGCAGTACTTC.